This T cell receptor beta chain appears in the sequencing data of a study of blood T cell repertoires in COVID-19. Overall study context: The origin of the acute and convalescent COVID-19 samples was the United States, Italy and Spain. Sample material is recorded as cDNA or gDNA derived from T cells, B-cell-depleted T cells, or PBMCs.

Original analysis: Reference gene primer amplification gave nucleated cell count estimates. Sequencing used immunoSEQ multiplex PCR; TCRdb keeps in-frame clones, though not all of them. D and trimming were read from the DNA, whereas the V and J calls and clone size are those reported in that table. The profile shows about 70,000 clones, roughly 92% of them singletons. This CDR3 comprises 14 residues. Germline V lookup: CDR1 SGDLS, CDR2 YYNGEE. With V trimmed by 0 bases and J by 6 bases, 2 bases remained unmatched. V usage is TRBV9 and J usage is TRBJ2-1, with TRBD1 matching over 8 bases. The origin of this receptor is a man aged 45-65 years with COVID-19, enrolled during active disease. The sequenced material came from peripheral blood. CDR3 DNA: TGTGCCAGCAGCGTAGGGACAGGGTCCAATGAGCAGTTCTTC. Residues: CASSVGTGSNEQFF.